Listed here are 5 T cell receptor beta chains from one sample, sequenced in a study of cytomegalovirus exposure and HLA in healthy donors. The PCR was carried out with 60 Vbeta primers and 13 Jbeta primers. The repertoire was sequenced with immunoSEQ multiplex PCR; TCRdb's copy has only in-frame clones and lacks some. Here the sample spans about 120,000 clones, approximately 83% being singletons. Sample: PBMCs. These receptors were collected from a woman aged 18-30 years in good health and CMV-seronegative.

The chain recombines TRBV30 with TRBJ2-3, with a tentative D call TRBD2 (6 bases). This CDR3 comprises 15 residues. Germline V gene data show CDR1 as GTSNPN and CDR2 as SVGIG (reference sequence). The ends were cut back, 3 bases at V and 2 bases at J, with 15 bases in the middle. This chain's CDR3 is CAWSPGSGYTDTQYF. The CDR3 DNA reads TGTGCCTGGAGCCCCGGGAGCGGTTACACAGATACGCAGTATTTT.

The rearrangement joins TRBV4-1 to TRBJ2-5; TRBD2 agrees at 9 bases. Germline CDR1 and CDR2: MGHRA and YSYEKL. The CDR3 has 16 residues. V lost 1 base, J lost 4 bases, and 7 bases stayed unmatched. The CDR3 nucleotides read TGCGCCAGCAGCCAAGTGCCGGGACTAGCAGCAGAGACCCAGTACTTC. This gives the protein CASSQVPGLAAETQYF.

The genes are TRBV11-3 and TRBJ2-1; D possibly corresponds to TRBD2 (6 bases). The CDR3 spans 15 residues. Germline V lookup: CDR1 SGHNT, CDR2 YENEEA. The V end lost 5 bases, the J end lost 6 bases, and 17 bases lay between the germline ends. Here the CDR3 reads CASSPRPSGGNEQFF. Here the CDR3 DNA reads TGTGCCAGCAGCCCTCGGCCATCCGGGGGCAATGAGCAGTTCTTC. The full variable domain, its missing parts supplied by reference TRBV11-3 and TRBJ2-1, is EAGVVQSPRYKIIEKKQPVAFWCNPISGHNTLYWYLQNLGQGPELLIRYENEEAVDDSQLPKDRFSAERLKGVDSTLKIQPAELGDSAVYLCASSPRPSGGNEQFFGPGTRLTVL.

The chain links TRBV28 to TRBJ2-3, with D possibly being TRBD1 (6 bases). Germline CDR1 MDHEN, CDR2 SYDVKM. Trimming shortened V by 4 bases and J by 0 bases, and 8 bases separated the two germline ends. CDR3 length equals 14 residues. The CDR3 DNA follows: TGTGCCAGCAGTTGGACAGCTAGCACAGATACGCAGTATTTT. Translated: CASSWTASTDTQYF.

This chain links TRBV27 with TRBJ1-5; tentatively, D is TRBD1 (5 bases). Between the trimmed V and J ends, which lost 2 bases and 3 bases, there was a span of 11 bases. This CDR3 is built from 15 residues. CDR1 is MNHEY, CDR2 SMNVEV, per germline (reference sequence). The CDR3 DNA is TGTGCCAGCAGTTTACAGGGAGGGGACAATCAGCCCCAGCATTTT. Protein sequence: CASSLQGGDNQPQHF.